This T cell receptor beta chain originates from a study of blood T cells in healthy people across ages (dated by TCRdb to between 2015 and 2017). Broadly, across the study: Template switching captured roughly one uniquely barcoded TCR beta cDNA molecule per two T cells in model experiments. Age-related changes in TCR beta repertoire diversity were measured in the study by deep sequencing normalized with unique cDNA molecular identifiers. Two additional independent replicas of 1 million unique cDNA reads from the same blood draw were analyzed for two donors (one aged 18 to 30 and one aged 80 or older). Donors were grouped into four age groups: young (average 16 years), middle-aged (39), aged (approximately 58) and long-lived (less than 85). Study-wide findings and limitations: Compared with the aged group, the long-lived group had more naive CD4+ T cells, fewer expanded clones and increased TCR diversity, suggesting age selection. Total diversity estimates from one million sequenced T cells were considered lower bounds and underestimates. Conclusive comparison of naive and antigen-experienced compartments was prevented by the profiling of bulk unsorted PBMCs. Donor CMV infection status was unknown, potentially confounding age-related changes in expanded clonotypes. A strong correlation was found between observed TCR beta diversity and the percentage of naive T cells measured by flow cytometry. Observed TCR beta diversity per million T cells fell roughly linearly with age, and a significant reduction was already apparent by age around 40.

Measured from the cysteine to the phenylalanine, the CDR3 is 13 residues long. Only CDR3 DNA is held: 39 bases, read in frame from base 1. CDR1 and CDR2, looked up from the germline V gene (reference sequence), are MNHEY and SMNVEV. Libraries were prepared through 5' RACE. TCRdb names Illumina HiSeq 2500 as the instrument used. A second roughly 6 to 12 cycle PCR used a sample-barcoded 5' primer and a J-beta primer mix. A unique molecular identifier was introduced onto each TCR beta cDNA molecule by a template-switch 5' adaptor carrying 12 random nucleotides. Each sample yielded at least 2.5 million CDR3-containing paired-end reads. First-strand cDNA was synthesized from all RNA with the Mint cDNA synthesis kit, primed by a TRBC-specific oligonucleotide. After uracil-DNA glycosylase treatment, a first 18-cycle PCR used universal primers M1SS and BC2_uni_R on all cDNA. The study's processing was this. Each sample was normalized by randomly selecting 1 million high-quality reads, each carrying a distinct molecular identifier. Instead of being binned into consensus sequences, reads with shared molecular identifiers were discarded. MiTCR, with a Q25 quality threshold and the strictest error-elimination algorithm, was used for CDR3 identification, clonotype clustering and error correction. A nonparametric unseen species model using Euler transformation provided a lower-bound estimate of total TCR beta diversity. TCRdb reworked the public reads: Q25 trimming with fastp, MiXCR clone assembly, productive beta chains retained. Rows with a matching CDR3 protein are joined into one entry that keeps the most common DNA and genes. The V and J calls reflect TCRdb's pipeline rather than the authors' work. The sample has 500,000 to 650,000 distinct CDR3 sequences on record, around a quarter of them singletons. The ten largest account for approximately 3.6% of the sample.

A word on this clonotype: Its antigen is currently not known. The record has no base qualities; no much larger clone is one base away.

The roughly 42 donors, aged 6 to 90 years, were systemically healthy Caucasian individuals from Russia. Ten milliliters of peripheral blood were drawn from each donor into EDTA-treated Vacutainer tubes. Ficoll-Paque density-gradient centrifugation was used to isolate PBMCs, with at least 6.5 million per sample. Trizol reagent was used to extract total RNA from PBMCs, with at least 5.5 micrograms per sample. The percentages of naive CD45RAhigh/CD27high T cells were determined by flow cytometry on a PBMC aliquot from every donor. This sample also appeared in a second study, on T cells of mothers and their children. Looking at the second paper: Nine systemically healthy Caucasian individuals, comprising three mothers and their six children, were included as donors. cDNA synthesis consumed the entire amount of extracted RNA, loaded at roughly 1.5 ug RNA in each 15 ul reaction. In the second PCR, the M1S primer added sample barcodes and 2-4 random nucleotides. Over 9 million TCR beta CDR3 reads came from each mother, compared with 3.3 million or so reads from each child. In both related and unrelated pairs, thymic selection shapes the output of TCR recombination in a similar way, with inherited differences having only a minor effect. Normalized repertoire overlap was always found to be slightly, but never significantly, higher in related mother-child pairs than in unrelated mother-child pairs. No persistent microchimeric T cell clones were detected, at a sensitivity of approximately 110 clones per million clonotypes. To look for features that set related mother-child pairs apart from unrelated individuals, the researchers ran deep NGS to compare the TCR beta repertoires of mothers and children. The mean age was about 38 +/- 4 years for the mothers and approximately 11 +/- 4 years for the children. After adapters were ligated using NEBNext reagents, the libraries underwent 100+100 nt paired-end sequencing on an Illumina HiSeq 2000. Mother and child libraries were prepared a month apart and sequenced in separate runs to prevent cross-contamination. Each donor had between 500,000 and 2,000,000 distinct TCR beta clonotypes identified. Naive TCR beta clonotypes were estimated from low-frequency clonotypes matched to each donor's FACS-determined naive share, without sorting.

This sequence originates from a boy aged 2 to 10 in good health. The sequencing sample was made of blood. The chain employs TRBV27 and TRBJ2-5, and 7 bases in between align with TRBD1. The DNA end lines up better with TRBJ2-7; the J call may be wrong. The CDR3 reads as follows: CASSYRQGYEQYF. The nucleotide sequence reads as follows: TGTGCCAGCAGTTATAGACAGGGCTACGAGCAGTACTTC.